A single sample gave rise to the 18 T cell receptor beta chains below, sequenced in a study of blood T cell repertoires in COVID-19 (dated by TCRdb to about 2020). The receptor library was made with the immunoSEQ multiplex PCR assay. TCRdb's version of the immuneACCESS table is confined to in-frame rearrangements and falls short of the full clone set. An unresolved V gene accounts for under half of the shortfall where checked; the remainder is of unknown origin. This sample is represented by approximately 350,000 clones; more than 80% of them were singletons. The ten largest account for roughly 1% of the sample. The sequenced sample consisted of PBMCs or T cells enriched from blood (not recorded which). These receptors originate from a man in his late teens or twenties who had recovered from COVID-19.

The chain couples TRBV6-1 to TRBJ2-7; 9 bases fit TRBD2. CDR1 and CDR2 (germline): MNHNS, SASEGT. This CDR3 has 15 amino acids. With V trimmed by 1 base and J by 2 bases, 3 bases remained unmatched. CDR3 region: CASSEGVAGAYEQYF. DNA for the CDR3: TGTGCCAGCAGTGAAGGGGTAGCGGGAGCCTACGAGCAGTACTTC.

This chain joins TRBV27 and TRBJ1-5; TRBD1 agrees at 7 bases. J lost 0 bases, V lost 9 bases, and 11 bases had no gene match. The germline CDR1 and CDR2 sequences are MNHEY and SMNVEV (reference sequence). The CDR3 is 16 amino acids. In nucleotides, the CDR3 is TGTGCCAGTAGTCACGGAGGGGGCTTTAGCAATCAGCCCCAGCATTTT. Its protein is CASSHGGGFSNQPQHF.

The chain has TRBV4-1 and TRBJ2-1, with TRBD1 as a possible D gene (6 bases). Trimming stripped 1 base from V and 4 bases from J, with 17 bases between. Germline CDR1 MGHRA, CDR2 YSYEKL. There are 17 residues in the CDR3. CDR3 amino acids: CASSQGRGSVVYNEQFF. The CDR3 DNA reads TGCGCCAGCAGCCAAGGCAGGGGTTCTGTCGTTTACAATGAGCAGTTCTTC.

The CDR3 region has the DNA TGTGCCAGTGCTAGCGGAGAACTCAATGAGCAGTTCTTC. Protein: CASASGELNEQFF. V and J are TRBV10-3 and TRBJ2-1; 7 bases align to TRBD2. The junction had 9 bases not matched to a gene; V was cut back by 10 bases and J by 6 bases. The germline CDR1 and CDR2 sequences are ENHRY and SYGVKD. CDR3 length: 13 amino acids.

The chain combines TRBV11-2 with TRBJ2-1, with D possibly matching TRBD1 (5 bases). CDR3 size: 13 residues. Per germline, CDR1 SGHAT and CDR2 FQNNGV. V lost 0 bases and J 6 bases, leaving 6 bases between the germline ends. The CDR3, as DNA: TGTGCCAGCAGCTTAGACAGGGCCAATGAGCAGTTCTTC. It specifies CASSLDRANEQFF. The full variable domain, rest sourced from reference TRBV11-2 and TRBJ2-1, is EAGVAQSPRYKIIEKRQSVAFWCNPISGHATLYWYQQILGQGPKLLIQFQNNGVVDDSQLPKDRFSAERLKGVDSTLKIQPAKLEDSAVYLCASSLDRANEQFFGPGTRLTVL.

The CDR3 DNA reads as TGTGCCAGCAGACAGGCTACAGTAGGCTATGGCTACACCTTC. Translated: CASRQATVGYGYTF. The chain is built from TRBV6-5 and TRBJ1-2; D may be TRBD1 (5 bases). V gave up 6 bases and J gave up 4 bases, with 15 bases separating them. Germline loops: CDR1 MNHEY, CDR2 SVGAGI. This CDR3 contains 14 residues.

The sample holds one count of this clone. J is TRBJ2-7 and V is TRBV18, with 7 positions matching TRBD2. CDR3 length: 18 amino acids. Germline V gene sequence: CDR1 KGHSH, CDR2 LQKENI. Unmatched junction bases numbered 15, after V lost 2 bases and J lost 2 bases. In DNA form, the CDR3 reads TGTGCCAGCTCACCAGGGTCGTCCGCAGCGGGGTCCCCCTACGAGCAGTACTTC. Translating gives CASSPGSSAAGSPYEQYF.

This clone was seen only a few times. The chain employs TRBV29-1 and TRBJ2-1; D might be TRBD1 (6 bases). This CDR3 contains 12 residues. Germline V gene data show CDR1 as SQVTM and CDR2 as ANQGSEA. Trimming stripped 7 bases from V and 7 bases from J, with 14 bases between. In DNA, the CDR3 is TGCAGCGCGGGGACAAGGGGGAATGAGCAGTTCTTC. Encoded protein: CSAGTRGNEQFF.

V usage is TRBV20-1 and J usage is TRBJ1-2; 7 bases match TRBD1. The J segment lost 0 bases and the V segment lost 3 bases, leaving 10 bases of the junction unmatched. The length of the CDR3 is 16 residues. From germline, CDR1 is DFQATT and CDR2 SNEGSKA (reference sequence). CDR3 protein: CSASRQGGSSNYGYTF. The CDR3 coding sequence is TGCAGTGCTAGTCGCCAGGGGGGCTCCTCTAACTATGGCTACACCTTC.

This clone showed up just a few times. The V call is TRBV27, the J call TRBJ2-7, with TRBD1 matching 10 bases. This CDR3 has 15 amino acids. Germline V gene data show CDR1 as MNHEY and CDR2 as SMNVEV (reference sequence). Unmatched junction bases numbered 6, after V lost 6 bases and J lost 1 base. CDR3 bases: TGTGCCAGCAGCCTCAGGACAGGGGGGTCCTACGAGCAGTACTTC. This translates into CASSLRTGGSYEQYF.

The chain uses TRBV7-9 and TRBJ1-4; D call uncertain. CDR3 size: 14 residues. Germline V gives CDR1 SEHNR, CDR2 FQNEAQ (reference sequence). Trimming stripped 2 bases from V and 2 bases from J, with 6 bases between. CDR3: CASSLSFTNEKLFF. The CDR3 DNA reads TGTGCCAGCAGCTTATCCTTTACTAATGAAAAACTGTTTTTT.

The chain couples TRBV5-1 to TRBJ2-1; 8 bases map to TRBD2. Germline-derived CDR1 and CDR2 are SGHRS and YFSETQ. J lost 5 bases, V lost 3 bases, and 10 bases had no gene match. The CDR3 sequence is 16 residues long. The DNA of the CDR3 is TGCGCCAGCAGCTACGGAGGGACTAGTATCCACAATGAGCAGTTCTTC. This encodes CASSYGGTSIHNEQFF.

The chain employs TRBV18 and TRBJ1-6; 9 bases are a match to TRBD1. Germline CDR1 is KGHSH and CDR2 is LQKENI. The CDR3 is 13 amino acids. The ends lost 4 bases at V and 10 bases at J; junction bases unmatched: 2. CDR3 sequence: CASSRDRESPLHF. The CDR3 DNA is TGTGCCAGCTCACGGGACAGGGAGTCACCCCTCCACTTT.

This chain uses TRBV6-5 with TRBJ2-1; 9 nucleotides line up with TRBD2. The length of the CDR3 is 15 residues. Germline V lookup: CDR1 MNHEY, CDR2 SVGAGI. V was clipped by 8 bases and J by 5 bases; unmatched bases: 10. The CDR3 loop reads CASFSGTSLHNEQFF. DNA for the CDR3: TGTGCCAGCTTTTCCGGGACTAGCCTCCACAATGAGCAGTTCTTC.

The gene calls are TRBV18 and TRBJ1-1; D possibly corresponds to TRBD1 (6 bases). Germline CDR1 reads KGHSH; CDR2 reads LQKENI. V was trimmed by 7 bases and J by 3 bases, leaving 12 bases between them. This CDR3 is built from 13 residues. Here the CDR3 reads CASFYSGDTEAFF. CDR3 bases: TGTGCCAGCTTTTACTCAGGGGACACTGAAGCTTTCTTT.

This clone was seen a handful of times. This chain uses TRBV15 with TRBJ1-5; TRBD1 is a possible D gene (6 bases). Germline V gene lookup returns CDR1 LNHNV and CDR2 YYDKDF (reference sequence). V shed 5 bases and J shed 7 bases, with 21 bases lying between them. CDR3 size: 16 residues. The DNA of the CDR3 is TGTGCCACCAGCTATCAAAAGGGACACCAGGTCCAGCCCCAGCATTTT. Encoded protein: CATSYQKGHQVQPQHF.

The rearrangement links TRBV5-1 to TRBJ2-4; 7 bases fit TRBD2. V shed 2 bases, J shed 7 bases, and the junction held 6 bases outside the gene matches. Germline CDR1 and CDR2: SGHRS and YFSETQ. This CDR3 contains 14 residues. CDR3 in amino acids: CASSFGGGINIQYF. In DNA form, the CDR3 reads TGCGCCAGCAGCTTCGGGGGAGGGATTAACATTCAGTACTTC.

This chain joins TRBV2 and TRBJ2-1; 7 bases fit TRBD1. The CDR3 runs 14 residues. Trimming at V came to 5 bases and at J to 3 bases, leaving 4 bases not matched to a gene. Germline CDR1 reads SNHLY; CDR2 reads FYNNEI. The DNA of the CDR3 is TGTGCCAGCAGTTTTAGGACAGGCTACAATGAGCAGTTCTTC. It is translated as CASSFRTGYNEQFF.